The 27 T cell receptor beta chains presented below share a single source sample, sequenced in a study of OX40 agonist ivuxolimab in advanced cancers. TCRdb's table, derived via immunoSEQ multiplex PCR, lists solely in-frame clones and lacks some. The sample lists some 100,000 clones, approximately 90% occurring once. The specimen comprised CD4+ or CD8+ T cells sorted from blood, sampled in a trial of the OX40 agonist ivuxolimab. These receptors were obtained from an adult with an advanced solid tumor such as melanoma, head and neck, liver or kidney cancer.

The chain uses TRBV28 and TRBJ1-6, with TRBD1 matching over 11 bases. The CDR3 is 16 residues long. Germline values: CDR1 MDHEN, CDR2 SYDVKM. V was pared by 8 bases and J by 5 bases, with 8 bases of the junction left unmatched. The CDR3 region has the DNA TGTGCCAGCTGGACAGGGGGCGCGGGGAATAATTCACCCCTCCACTTT. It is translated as CASWTGGAGNNSPLHF.

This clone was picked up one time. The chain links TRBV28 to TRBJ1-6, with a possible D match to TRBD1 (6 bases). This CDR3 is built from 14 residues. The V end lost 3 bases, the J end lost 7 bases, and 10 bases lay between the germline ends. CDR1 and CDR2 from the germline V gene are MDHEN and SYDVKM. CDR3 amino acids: CASSFSDRNSPLHF. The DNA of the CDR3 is TGTGCCAGCAGTTTCTCGGACAGAAATTCACCCCTCCACTTT.

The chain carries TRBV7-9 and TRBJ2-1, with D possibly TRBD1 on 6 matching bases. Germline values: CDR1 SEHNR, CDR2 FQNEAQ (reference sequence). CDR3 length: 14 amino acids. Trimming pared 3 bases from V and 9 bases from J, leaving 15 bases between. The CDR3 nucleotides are TGTGCCAGCAGCTTCTCAACAGGGTTCGGTGAGCAGTTCTTC. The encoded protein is CASSFSTGFGEQFF.

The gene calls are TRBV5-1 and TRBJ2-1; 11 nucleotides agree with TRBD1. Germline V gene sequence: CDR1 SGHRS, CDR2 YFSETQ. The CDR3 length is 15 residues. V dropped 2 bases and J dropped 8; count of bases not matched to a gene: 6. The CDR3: CASSFGQGAGYEQFF. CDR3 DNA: TGCGCCAGCAGCTTCGGACAGGGGGCGGGTTATGAGCAGTTCTTC. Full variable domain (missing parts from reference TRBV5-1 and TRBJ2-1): KAGVTQTPRYLIKTRGQQVTLSCSPISGHRSVSWYQQTPGQGLQFLFEYFSETQRNKGNFPGRFSGRQFSNSRSEMNVSTLELGDSALYLCASSFGQGAGYEQFFGPGTRLTVL.

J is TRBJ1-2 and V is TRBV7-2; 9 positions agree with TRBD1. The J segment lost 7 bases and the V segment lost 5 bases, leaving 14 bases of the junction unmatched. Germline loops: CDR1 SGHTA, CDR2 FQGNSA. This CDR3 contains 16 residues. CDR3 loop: CASSQNAGTGLGGYTF. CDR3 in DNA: TGTGCCAGCAGCCAAAACGCCGGGACAGGGCTGGGTGGCTACACCTTC.

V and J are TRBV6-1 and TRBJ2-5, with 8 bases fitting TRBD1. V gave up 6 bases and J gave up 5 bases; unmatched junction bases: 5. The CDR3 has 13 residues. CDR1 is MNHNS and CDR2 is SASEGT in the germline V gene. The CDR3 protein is CASRPGQAETQYF. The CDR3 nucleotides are TGTGCCAGCAGGCCGGGACAGGCGGAGACCCAGTACTTC.

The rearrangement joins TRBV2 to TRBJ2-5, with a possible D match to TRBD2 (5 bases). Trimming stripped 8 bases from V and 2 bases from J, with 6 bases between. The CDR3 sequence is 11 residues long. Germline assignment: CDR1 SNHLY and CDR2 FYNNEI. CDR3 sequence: CASRGQETQYF. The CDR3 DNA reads TGTGCCAGCCGGGGTCAAGAGACCCAGTACTTC.

The CDR3 DNA reads TGTGCCACCGACCCCCTTAATGGTCAGCCCCAGCATTTT. This codes for CATDPLNGQPQHF. The chain carries TRBV28 and TRBJ1-5, with D unresolved. The CDR3 is 13 residues long. Germline V gene sequence: CDR1 MDHEN, CDR2 SYDVKM. Between the trimmed V and J ends, which lost 10 bases and 6 bases, there was a span of 16 bases.

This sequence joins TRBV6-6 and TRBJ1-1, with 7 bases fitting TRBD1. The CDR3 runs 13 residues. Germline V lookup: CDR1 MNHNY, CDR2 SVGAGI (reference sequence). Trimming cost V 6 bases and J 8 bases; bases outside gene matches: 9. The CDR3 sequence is CASRPTGPREAFF. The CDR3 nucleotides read TGTGCCAGCAGGCCGACAGGGCCGCGAGAAGCTTTCTTT.

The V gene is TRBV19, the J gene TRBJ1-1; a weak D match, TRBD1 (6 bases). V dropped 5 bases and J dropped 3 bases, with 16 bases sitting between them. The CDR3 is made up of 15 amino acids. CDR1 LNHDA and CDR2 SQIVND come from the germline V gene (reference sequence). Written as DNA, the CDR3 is TGTGCCAGTAGTGACTCTTGGACAGAATACACTGAAGCTTTCTTT. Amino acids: CASSDSWTEYTEAFF.

The CDR3 sequence is CATRRGDAVSPLHF. For the CDR3, the DNA is TGTGCCACCCGGAGGGGGGACGCGGTCTCACCCCTCCACTTT. The genes are TRBV28 and TRBJ1-6; possibly TRBD1 for D (6 bases). Trimming shortened V by 10 bases and J by 10 bases, and 20 bases separated the two germline ends. Germline V gene lookup returns CDR1 MDHEN and CDR2 SYDVKM. The CDR3 covers 14 residues.

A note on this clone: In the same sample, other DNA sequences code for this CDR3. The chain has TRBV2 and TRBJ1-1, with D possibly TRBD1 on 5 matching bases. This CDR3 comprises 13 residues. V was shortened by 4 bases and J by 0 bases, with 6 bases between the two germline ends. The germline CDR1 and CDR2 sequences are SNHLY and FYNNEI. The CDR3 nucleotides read TGTGCCAGCAGTGGACAGTTGAACACTGAAGCTTTCTTT. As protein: CASSGQLNTEAFF. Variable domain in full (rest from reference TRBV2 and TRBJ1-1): EPEVTQTPSHQVTQMGQEVILRCVPISNHLYFYWYRQILGQKVEFLVSFYNNEISEKSEIFDDQFSVERPDGSNFTLKIRSTKLEDSAMYFCASSGQLNTEAFFGQGTRLTVV.

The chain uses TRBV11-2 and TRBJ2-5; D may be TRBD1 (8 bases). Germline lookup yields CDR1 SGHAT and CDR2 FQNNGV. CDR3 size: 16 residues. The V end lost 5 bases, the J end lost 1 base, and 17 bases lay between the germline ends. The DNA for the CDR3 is TGTGCCAGCAGCCAGGGGGCTAGCGGATTCCAAGAGACCCAGTACTTC. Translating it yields CASSQGASGFQETQYF.

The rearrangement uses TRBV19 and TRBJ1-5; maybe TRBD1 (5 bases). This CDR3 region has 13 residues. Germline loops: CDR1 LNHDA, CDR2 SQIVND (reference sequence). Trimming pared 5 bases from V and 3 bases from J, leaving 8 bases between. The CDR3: CASSGQINQPQHF. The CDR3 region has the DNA TGTGCCAGTAGTGGACAAATCAATCAGCCCCAGCATTTT.

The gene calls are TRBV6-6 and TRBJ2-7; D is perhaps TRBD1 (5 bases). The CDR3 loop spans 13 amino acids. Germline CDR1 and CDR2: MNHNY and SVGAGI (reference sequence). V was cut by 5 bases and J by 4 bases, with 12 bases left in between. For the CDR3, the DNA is TGTGCCAGCAGTGTGCAGGGCAAATACGAGCAGTACTTC. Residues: CASSVQGKYEQYF.

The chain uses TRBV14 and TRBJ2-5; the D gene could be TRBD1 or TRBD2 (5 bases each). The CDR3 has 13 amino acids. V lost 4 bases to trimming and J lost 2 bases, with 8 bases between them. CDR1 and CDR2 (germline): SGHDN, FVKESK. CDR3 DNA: TGTGCCAGCAGCCGAGGGGTACAAGAGACCCAGTACTTC. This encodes CASSRGVQETQYF.

Here the CDR3 DNA reads TGTGCCAGCAGCGTGACTAGCGGGCAAGAGACCCAGTACTTC. This sequence encodes CASSVTSGQETQYF. The rearrangement joins TRBV7-2 to TRBJ2-5; 10 nucleotides agree with TRBD2. The J segment lost 2 bases and the V segment lost 5 bases, leaving 2 bases of the junction unmatched. CDR3 size: 14 residues. Germline values: CDR1 SGHTA, CDR2 FQGNSA.

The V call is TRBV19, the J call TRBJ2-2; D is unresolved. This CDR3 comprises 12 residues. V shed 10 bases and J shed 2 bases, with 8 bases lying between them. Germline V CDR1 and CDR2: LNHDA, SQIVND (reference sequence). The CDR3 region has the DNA TGTGCCACCGGCATTAACACCGGGGAGCTGTTTTTT. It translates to CATGINTGELFF.

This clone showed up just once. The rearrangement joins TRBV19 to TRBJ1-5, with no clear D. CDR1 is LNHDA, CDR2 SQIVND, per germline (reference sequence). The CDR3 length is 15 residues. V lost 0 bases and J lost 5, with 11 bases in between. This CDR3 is CASSIDLGPDQPQHF. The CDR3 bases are TGTGCCAGTAGTATAGATCTAGGACCTGATCAGCCCCAGCATTTT.

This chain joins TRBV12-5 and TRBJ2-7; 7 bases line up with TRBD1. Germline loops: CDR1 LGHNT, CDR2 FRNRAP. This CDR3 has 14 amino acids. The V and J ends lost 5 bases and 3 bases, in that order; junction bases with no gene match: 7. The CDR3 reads CASGKGTALYEQYF. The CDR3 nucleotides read TGTGCTAGTGGTAAAGGGACAGCGCTCTACGAGCAGTACTTC.

This chain's CDR3 is CASSPDRARYNEQFF. The CDR3 bases are TGTGCCAGCAGCCCCGACAGGGCTCGCTACAATGAGCAGTTCTTC. This chain links TRBV27 with TRBJ2-1, with TRBD1 matching over 7 bases. The CDR3 covers 15 residues. The germline gives CDR1 MNHEY, CDR2 SMNVEV (reference sequence). V lost 6 bases, J lost 3 bases, and 8 bases stayed unmatched.

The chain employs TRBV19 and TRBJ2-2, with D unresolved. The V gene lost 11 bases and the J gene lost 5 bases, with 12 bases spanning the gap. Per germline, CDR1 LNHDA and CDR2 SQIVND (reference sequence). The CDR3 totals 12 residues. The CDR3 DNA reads TGTGCCGCCGGCCCATGGACCGGGGAGCTGTTTTTT. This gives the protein CAAGPWTGELFF.

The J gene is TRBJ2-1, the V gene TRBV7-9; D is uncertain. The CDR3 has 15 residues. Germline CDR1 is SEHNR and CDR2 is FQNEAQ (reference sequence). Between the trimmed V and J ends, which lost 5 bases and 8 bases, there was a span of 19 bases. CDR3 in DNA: TGTGCCAGCAGCCTAGGGTCTCCTACGGGCGATGAGCAGTTCTTC. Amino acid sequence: CASSLGSPTGDEQFF. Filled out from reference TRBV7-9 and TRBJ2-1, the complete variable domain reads DTGVSQNPRHKITKRGQNVTFRCDPISEHNRLYWYRQTLGQGPEFLTYFQNEAQLEKSRLLSDRFSAERPKGSFSTLEIQRTEQGDSAMYLCASSLGSPTGDEQFFGPGTRLTVL.

CDR3 in DNA: TGTGCCAGCAGTAGGTGGGACACCGCGAAAAACATTCAGTACTTC. Translating it yields CASSRWDTAKNIQYF. The chain employs TRBV28 and TRBJ2-4; weak D call: TRBD1 (6 bases). The CDR3 has 15 residues. V was pared by 5 bases and J by 4 bases, with 15 bases between. CDR1 and CDR2 (germline): MDHEN, SYDVKM.

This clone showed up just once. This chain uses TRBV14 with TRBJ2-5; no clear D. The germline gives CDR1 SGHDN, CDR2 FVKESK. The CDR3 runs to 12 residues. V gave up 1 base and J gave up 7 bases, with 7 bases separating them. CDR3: CASSQVWGTQYF. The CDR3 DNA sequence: TGTGCCAGCAGCCAAGTTTGGGGGACCCAGTACTTC.

The CDR3 nucleotides read TGTGCCAGCAGATTGACCTCCAGGCCGACCCAGATGAACACTGAAGCTTTCTTT. Translating it yields CASRLTSRPTQMNTEAFF. The rearrangement uses TRBV5-6 and TRBJ1-1; D is ambiguous. From germline, CDR1 is SGHDT and CDR2 YYEEEE. The CDR3 consists of 18 residues. Trimming removed 5 bases from V and 0 bases from J, with 23 bases in between.

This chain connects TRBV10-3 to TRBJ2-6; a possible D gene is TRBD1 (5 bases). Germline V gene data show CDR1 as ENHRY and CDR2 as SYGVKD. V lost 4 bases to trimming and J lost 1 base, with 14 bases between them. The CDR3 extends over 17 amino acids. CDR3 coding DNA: TGTGCCATCAGTGCGAACAGGTTAGAGTCTGGGGCCAACGTCCTGACTTTC. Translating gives CAISANRLESGANVLTF.